Below are 3 T cell receptor beta chains sequenced from a single sample in a study of blood T cell repertoires in COVID-19. Profiling relied on immunoSEQ multiplex PCR, and the TCRdb table lists in-frame clones only, not all of them. Altogether about 50,000 clones are present, over 75% being singletons, with the ten largest covering roughly 13%. Sequencing input: peripheral blood. The source is a human donor with active COVID-19. The donor label of this sample is uncertain.

This chain uses TRBV7-2 with TRBJ1-1; tentative D call: TRBD1 (6 bases). The CDR3 has 14 amino acids. Germline CDR1 is SGHTA and CDR2 is FQGNSA. V was trimmed by 5 bases and J by 2 bases, leaving 12 bases between them. CDR3 DNA: TGTGCCAGCAGCCCGAACAGGGTTAACACTGAAGCTTTCTTT. This codes for CASSPNRVNTEAFF.

The V call is TRBV5-4, the J call TRBJ1-6, with 11 nucleotides matching TRBD1. V trimming: 3 bases; J trimming: 10 bases; junction bases outside the gene matches: 15. The V gene's germline CDR1 is SGHNT and CDR2 YYREEE (reference sequence). The CDR3 length is 18 residues. The CDR3 DNA sequence: TGTGCCAGCAGCTCCGGGACAGGGGGTAACTTATCGGGGTCACCCCTCCACTTT. As protein: CASSSGTGGNLSGSPLHF.

This chain joins TRBV9 and TRBJ1-4; TRBD1 matches 7 bases. The CDR3 is 16 amino acids. The V segment lost 3 bases and the J segment 2 bases; nucleotides outside the gene matches: 7. The germline gives CDR1 SGDLS, CDR2 YYNGEE. The CDR3 nucleotides read TGTGCCAGCAGCGCACACTCACAGGGGACTAATGAAAAACTGTTTTTT. Residues: CASSAHSQGTNEKLFF.